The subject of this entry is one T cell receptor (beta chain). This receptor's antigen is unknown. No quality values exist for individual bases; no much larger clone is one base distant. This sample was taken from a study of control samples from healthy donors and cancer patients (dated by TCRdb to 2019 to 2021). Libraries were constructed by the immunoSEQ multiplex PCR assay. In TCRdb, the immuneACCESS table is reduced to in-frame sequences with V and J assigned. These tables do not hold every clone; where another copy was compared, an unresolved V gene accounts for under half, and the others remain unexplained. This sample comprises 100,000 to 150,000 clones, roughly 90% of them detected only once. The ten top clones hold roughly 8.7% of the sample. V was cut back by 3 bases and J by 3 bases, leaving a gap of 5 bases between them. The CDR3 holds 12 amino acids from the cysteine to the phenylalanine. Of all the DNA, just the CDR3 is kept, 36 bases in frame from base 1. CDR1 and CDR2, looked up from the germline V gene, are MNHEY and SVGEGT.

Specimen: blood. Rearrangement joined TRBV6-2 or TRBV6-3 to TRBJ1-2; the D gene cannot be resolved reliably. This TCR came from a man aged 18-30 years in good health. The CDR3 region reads CASSYGDYGYTF. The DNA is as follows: TGTGCCAGCAGTTATGGAGACTATGGCTACACCTTC.